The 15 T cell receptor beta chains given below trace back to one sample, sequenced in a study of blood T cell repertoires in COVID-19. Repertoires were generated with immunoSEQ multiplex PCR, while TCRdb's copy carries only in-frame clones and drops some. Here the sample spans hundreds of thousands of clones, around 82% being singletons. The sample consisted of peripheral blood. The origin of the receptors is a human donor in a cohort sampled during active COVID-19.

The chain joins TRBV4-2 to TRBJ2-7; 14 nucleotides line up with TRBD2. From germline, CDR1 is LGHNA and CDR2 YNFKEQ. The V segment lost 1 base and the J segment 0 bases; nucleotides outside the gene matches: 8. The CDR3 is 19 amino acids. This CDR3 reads CASSQGTGLAGGRSYEQYF. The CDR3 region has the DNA TGTGCCAGCAGCCAAGGAACAGGACTAGCGGGGGGCCGCTCCTACGAGCAGTACTTC.

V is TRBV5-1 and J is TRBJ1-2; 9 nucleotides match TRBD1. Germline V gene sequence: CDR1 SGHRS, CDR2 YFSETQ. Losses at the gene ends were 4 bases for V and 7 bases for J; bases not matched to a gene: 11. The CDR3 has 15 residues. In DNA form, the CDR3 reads TGCGCCAGCAGCACGCCCGGGACAGGGAATGGTGGCTACACCTTC. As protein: CASSTPGTGNGGYTF.

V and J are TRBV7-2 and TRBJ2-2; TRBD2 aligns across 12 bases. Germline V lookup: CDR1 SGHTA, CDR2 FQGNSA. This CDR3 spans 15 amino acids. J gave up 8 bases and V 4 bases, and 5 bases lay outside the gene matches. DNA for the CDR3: TGTGCCAGCAGCTCGGGACTAGCGGGCAAGGGGGAGCTGTTTTTT. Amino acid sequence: CASSSGLAGKGELFF.

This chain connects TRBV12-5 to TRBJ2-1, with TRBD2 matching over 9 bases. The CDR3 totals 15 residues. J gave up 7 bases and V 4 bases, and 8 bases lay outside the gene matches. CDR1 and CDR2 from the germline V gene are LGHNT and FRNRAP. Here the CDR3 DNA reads TGTGCTAGTGGTTCGAGCGGGAGGAGAGGTAATGAGCAGTTCTTC. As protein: CASGSSGRRGNEQFF.

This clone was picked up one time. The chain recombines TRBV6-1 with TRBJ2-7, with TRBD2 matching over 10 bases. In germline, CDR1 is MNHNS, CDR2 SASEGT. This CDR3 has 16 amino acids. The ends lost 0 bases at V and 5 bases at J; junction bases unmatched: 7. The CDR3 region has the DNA TGTGCCAGCAGTGAAGCGCTTCTACTAGCGGGGAACGAGCAGTACTTC. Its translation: CASSEALLLAGNEQYF.

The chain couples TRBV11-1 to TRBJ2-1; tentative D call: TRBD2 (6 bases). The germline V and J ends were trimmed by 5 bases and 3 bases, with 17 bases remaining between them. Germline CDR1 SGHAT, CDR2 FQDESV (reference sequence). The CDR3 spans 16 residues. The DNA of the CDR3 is TGTGCCAGCAGCCGCGCACGGGGACTTATCTACAATGAGCAGTTCTTC. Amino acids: CASSRARGLIYNEQFF.

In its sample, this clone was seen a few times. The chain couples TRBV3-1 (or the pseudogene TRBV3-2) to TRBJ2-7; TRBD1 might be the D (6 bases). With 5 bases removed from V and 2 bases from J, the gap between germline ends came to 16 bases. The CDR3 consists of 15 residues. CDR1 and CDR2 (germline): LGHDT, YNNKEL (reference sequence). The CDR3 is CASSRETGPPYEQYF. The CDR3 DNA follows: TGTGCCAGCAGCAGAGAGACAGGTCCCCCCTACGAGCAGTACTTC.

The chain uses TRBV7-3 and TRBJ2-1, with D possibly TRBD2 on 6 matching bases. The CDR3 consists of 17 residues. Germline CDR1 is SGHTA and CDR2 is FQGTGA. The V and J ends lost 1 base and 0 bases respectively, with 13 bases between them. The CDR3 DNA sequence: TGTGCCAGCAGCTTAAGTGGGGGGAGCGCCTCCTACAATGAGCAGTTCTTC. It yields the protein CASSLSGGSASYNEQFF. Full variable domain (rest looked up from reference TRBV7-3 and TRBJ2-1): GAGVSQTPSNKVTEKGKYVELRCDPISGHTALYWYRQSLGQGPEFLIYFQGTGAADDSGLPNDRFFAVRPEGSVSTLKIQRTERGDSAVYLCASSLSGGSASYNEQFFGPGTRLTVL.

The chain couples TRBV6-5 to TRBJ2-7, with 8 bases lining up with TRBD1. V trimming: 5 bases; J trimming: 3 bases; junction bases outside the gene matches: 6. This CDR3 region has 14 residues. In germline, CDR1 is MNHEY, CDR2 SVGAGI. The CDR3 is CASSPTGGIYEQYF. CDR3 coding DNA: TGTGCCAGCAGTCCCACAGGGGGTATCTACGAGCAGTACTTC.

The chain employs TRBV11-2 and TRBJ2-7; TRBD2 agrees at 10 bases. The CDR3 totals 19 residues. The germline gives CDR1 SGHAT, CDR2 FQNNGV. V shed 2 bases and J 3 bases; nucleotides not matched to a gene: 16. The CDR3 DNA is TGTGCCAGCAGCTTACTTCCGCCCTTTAGCGGGGGGCCTTACTACGAGCAGTACTTC. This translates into CASSLLPPFSGGPYYEQYF.

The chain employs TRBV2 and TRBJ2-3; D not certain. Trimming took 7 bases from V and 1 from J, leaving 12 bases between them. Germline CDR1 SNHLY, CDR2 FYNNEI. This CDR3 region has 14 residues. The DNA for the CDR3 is TGTGCCAGCACTTCCGACTTGGGCACAGATACGCAGTATTTT. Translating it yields CASTSDLGTDTQYF.

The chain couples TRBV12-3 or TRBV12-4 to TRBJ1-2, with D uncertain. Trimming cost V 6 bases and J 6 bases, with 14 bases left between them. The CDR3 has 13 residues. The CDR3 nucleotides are TGTGCCAGCAGCCCCGGGAGGGTCCATGGCTACACCTTC. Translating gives CASSPGRVHGYTF.

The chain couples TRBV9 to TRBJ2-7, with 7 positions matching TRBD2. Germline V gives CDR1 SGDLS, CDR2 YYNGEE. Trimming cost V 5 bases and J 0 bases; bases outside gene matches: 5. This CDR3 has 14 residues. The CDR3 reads CASSLGTTSYEQYF. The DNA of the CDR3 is TGTGCCAGCAGTTTGGGGACTACCTCCTACGAGCAGTACTTC.

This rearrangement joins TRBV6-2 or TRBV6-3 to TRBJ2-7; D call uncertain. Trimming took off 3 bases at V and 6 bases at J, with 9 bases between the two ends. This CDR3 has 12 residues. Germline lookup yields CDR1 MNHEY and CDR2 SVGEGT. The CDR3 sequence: CASSYGVGEQYF. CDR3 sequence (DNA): TGTGCCAGCAGTTATGGAGTCGGCGAGCAGTACTTC.

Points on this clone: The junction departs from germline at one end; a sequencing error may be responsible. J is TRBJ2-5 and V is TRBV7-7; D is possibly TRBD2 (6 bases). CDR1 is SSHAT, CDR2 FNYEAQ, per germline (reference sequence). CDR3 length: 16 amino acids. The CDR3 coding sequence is TGTGCTAGCAGCTTAGGAGCCATAGCGGCCCAAGAGACCCAGTACTTC. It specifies CASSLGAIAAQETQYF.